The clone carrying this T cell receptor beta chain was picked up many times. Its specificity is not known. The read ends 3 residues early relative to the CDR3; the germline J gene fills the gap. The sample comes from a study of T cell clonality in common variable immunodeficiency. Some clones are missing from TCRdb's copy, which holds only in-frame ones; the method was immunoSEQ multiplex PCR. The repertoire consists of roughly 40,000 clones, none detected only once. Germline CDR1 reads SNHLY; CDR2 reads FYNNEI. Deletions cut 5 bases from V and 7 bases from J, with 8 bases between. The CDR3 consists of 11 residues. Study observations and caveats: Common variable immunodeficiency TCR beta sequences reportedly had fewer deletions and N-nucleotide insertions. CVID patient heterogeneity limited repertoire-clinical complication correlations.

Each donor provided about 5 to 9 ml of heparinized whole blood. Material: peripheral blood mononuclear cells. The origin of this receptor is a person aged 18-70 years in good health. The rearrangement joins TRBV2 to TRBJ1-1; the D gene is possibly TRBD1 (6 bases). The part of the CDR3 DNA that was read is TGTGCCAGCAGTATACAGGGTGAA. Translating gives CASSIQGE. The CDR3 in its entirety is CASSIQGEAFF.